This TCR beta chain was captured by sequencing in a study of TIL therapy for anti-PD-1-resistant metastatic lung cancer. The libraries were made with immunoSEQ v3. Repertoires were generated with immunoSEQ multiplex PCR, while TCRdb's copy carries only in-frame clones and drops some. In the table there are around 33,000 clones, 60% to 80% of which are singletons. Time point here: pre-treatment sample, taken before nivolumab and TIL therapy. From germline, CDR1 is LGHNA and CDR2 YNFKEQ. V gave up 0 bases and J gave up 4 bases; unmatched junction bases: 2. This CDR3 has 14 amino acids. This chain uses TRBV4-2 with TRBJ2-5; 7 bases align to TRBD2. The sequencing here drew on blood, taken at baseline. The clonotype comes from a woman aged 30-79 years with non-small cell lung cancer. The CDR3 reads CASSQEGGLETQYF. CDR3 coding DNA: TGTGCCAGCAGCCAAGAGGGGGGGTTAGAGACCCAGTACTTC.